A single sample gave rise to the 27 T cell receptor beta chains below, sequenced in a study of T cells after somatic rescue of genetic block. TCRdb's copy holds only in-frame clones and misses some; the assay was immunoSEQ multiplex PCR. The table shows more than 65,000 clones, with approximately 90% occurring only once. The sample taken for sequencing was peripheral blood mononuclear cells (PBMCs). These receptors came from a young man.

The chain is built from TRBV5-1 and TRBJ2-5, with 15 bases fitting TRBD2. CDR3 length: 15 amino acids. The V gene end was trimmed by 4 bases and the J gene end by 8 bases; junction bases not matched to a gene: 6. The germline CDR1 and CDR2 sequences are SGHRS and YFSETQ. The CDR3 DNA sequence: TGCGCCAGCAGCCTGGGACTAGCGGGGGGAGAAACCCAGTACTTC. Protein product: CASSLGLAGGETQYF.

The rearrangement joins TRBV19 to TRBJ2-1, with D possibly matching TRBD2 (6 bases). Germline loops: CDR1 LNHDA, CDR2 SQIVND (reference sequence). CDR3 length equals 15 residues. V lost 0 bases and J lost 0, with 6 bases in between. The CDR3 bases are TGTGCCAGTAGTATAGACGGGGGCTCCTACAATGAGCAGTTCTTC. This translates into CASSIDGGSYNEQFF. Together with reference TRBV19 and TRBJ2-1, the CDR3 gives the full variable domain: DGGITQSPKYLFRKEGQNVTLSCEQNLNHDAMYWYRQDPGQGLRLIYYSQIVNDFQKGDIAEGYSVSREKKESFPLTVTSAQKNPTAFYLCASSIDGGSYNEQFFGPGTRLTVL.

V gene TRBV7-9 combines with J gene TRBJ1-6; D is perhaps TRBD1 (5 bases). V lost 10 bases and J 16 bases, leaving 20 bases between the germline ends. The CDR3 length is 12 residues. Looked up from germline, CDR1 is SEHNR and CDR2 is FQNEAQ (reference sequence). The CDR3 reads CATQPGRGVLHF. Written as DNA, the CDR3 is TGTGCCACCCAGCCGGGTCGGGGGGTTCTCCACTTT.

V and J are TRBV2 and TRBJ2-1; 7 nucleotides line up with TRBD2. Per the germline V gene, CDR1 is SNHLY and CDR2 is FYNNEI. This CDR3 region has 15 residues. J gave up 4 bases and V 5 bases, and 8 bases lay outside the gene matches. The CDR3 spells CASSSPLADYNEQFF. The CDR3 DNA follows: TGTGCCAGCAGTTCCCCCCTAGCGGATTACAATGAGCAGTTCTTC.

The chain joins TRBV14 to TRBJ2-7; 7 bases map to TRBD1. Germline V gene lookup returns CDR1 SGHDN and CDR2 FVKESK. The CDR3 loop spans 15 amino acids. J lost 3 bases, V lost 1 base, and 6 bases had no gene match. The CDR3 region is CASSQGVGQFYEQYF. The CDR3 DNA reads as TGTGCCAGCAGCCAAGGGGTGGGACAGTTCTACGAGCAGTACTTC.

A single count supports this clone. CDR3 region: CAISASGGRNTEAFF. As DNA, the CDR3 is TGTGCCATCAGTGCCTCCGGGGGCCGGAACACTGAAGCTTTCTTT. V is TRBV10-3 and J is TRBJ1-1; possibly TRBD1 for D (6 bases). CDR3 length: 15 amino acids. The germline gives CDR1 ENHRY, CDR2 SYGVKD. V lost 4 bases and J lost 1, with 13 bases in between.

The V call is TRBV2, the J call TRBJ1-3, with TRBD1 matching over 10 bases. The CDR3 has 16 residues. Germline values: CDR1 SNHLY, CDR2 FYNNEI. With 3 bases clipped from V and 4 bases from J, the junction kept 6 bases outside the gene matches. The CDR3 region is CASSDRQGALGNTIYF. The DNA for the CDR3 is TGTGCCAGCAGTGACCGACAGGGGGCGCTAGGAAACACCATATATTTT.

This chain links TRBV7-6 with TRBJ2-1; 10 nucleotides match TRBD2. CDR1 is SGHVS and CDR2 is FNYEAQ in the germline V gene. After removal of 7 bases from V and 6 bases from J, the junction contained 12 bases not matched to a gene. The CDR3 extends over 16 amino acids. The DNA of the CDR3 is TGTGCCAGCAACACCGTGAGCGGGAGGGCCCCCAATGAGCAGTTCTTC. Residues: CASNTVSGRAPNEQFF.

The chain uses TRBV5-4 and TRBJ2-1; 15 bases agree with TRBD2. CDR1 SGHNT and CDR2 YYREEE come from the germline V gene (reference sequence). CDR3 length equals 16 residues. After removal of 3 bases from V and 10 bases from J, the junction contained 8 bases not matched to a gene. The CDR3 sequence is CASSSRTSGGAGEQFF. For the CDR3, the DNA is TGTGCCAGCAGCTCGAGGACTAGCGGGGGGGCAGGAGAGCAGTTCTTC.

V usage is TRBV6-6 and J usage is TRBJ1-2, with D perhaps matching TRBD1 (6 bases). V was cut by 2 bases and J by 7 bases, with 11 bases left in between. Germline lookup yields CDR1 MNHNY and CDR2 SVGAGI (reference sequence). This CDR3 has 13 residues. CDR3 loop: CASSYLQGSGYTF. The CDR3 region has the DNA TGTGCCAGCAGTTACCTACAGGGATCTGGCTACACCTTC.

This chain connects TRBV30 to TRBJ1-3; the D is unclear. Germline V gene lookup returns CDR1 GTSNPN and CDR2 SVGIG (reference sequence). V lost 3 bases and J 4 bases, leaving 7 bases between the germline ends. This CDR3 is 12 amino acids long. This CDR3 reads CAWRTGGNTIYF. The CDR3 DNA reads as TGTGCCTGGAGAACGGGAGGAAACACCATATATTTT.

V and J are TRBV23-1 and TRBJ2-1, with no clear D. TRBV23-1 is recorded as an ORF, its role being uncertain. V lost 9 bases to trimming and J lost 6 bases, with 15 bases between them. The length of the CDR3 is 13 residues. CDR3 DNA sequence: TGCGCCAGATTGGAGCTTCTGGGCAATGAGCAGTTCTTC. Translated: CARLELLGNEQFF.

This CDR3 is CASSGDDQYF. The DNA of the CDR3 is TGTGCCAGTAGTGGTGACGACCAGTACTTC. The chain links TRBV19 to TRBJ2-5; D is unclear. This CDR3 contains 10 residues. Trimming left V 5 bases short and J 10 bases short, with 8 bases between. CDR1 LNHDA and CDR2 SQIVND come from the germline V gene (reference sequence). Full variable domain (rest looked up from reference TRBV19 and TRBJ2-5): DGGITQSPKYLFRKEGQNVTLSCEQNLNHDAMYWYRQDPGQGLRLIYYSQIVNDFQKGDIAEGYSVSREKKESFPLTVTSAQKNPTAFYLCASSGDDQYFGPGTRLLVL.

For this clone: An end of the junction differs from the germline gene, which may be a read error. This chain uses TRBV6-6 with TRBJ1-2; D gene unclear. Germline V gives CDR1 MNHNY, CDR2 SVGAGI (reference sequence). The CDR3 consists of 14 residues. The CDR3 sequence: CASRYYGRSYGYTF. DNA for the CDR3: TGTGCCAGCAGGTACTACGGGCGCTCCTATGGCTACACCTTC.

The gene calls are TRBV5-5 and TRBJ2-7; TRBD2 agrees at 8 bases. J lost 2 bases, V lost 4 bases, and 5 bases had no gene match. The CDR3 is 14 amino acids. From germline, CDR1 is SGHKS and CDR2 YYEKEE (reference sequence). The CDR3 region is CASSREGAPYEQYF. The CDR3 DNA follows: TGTGCCAGCAGCCGGGAGGGCGCACCCTACGAGCAGTACTTC.

V and J are TRBV7-9 and TRBJ2-7; 10 nucleotides agree with TRBD1. Germline V CDR1 and CDR2: SEHNR, FQNEAQ (reference sequence). This CDR3 comprises 15 residues. Losses at the gene ends were 5 bases for V and 1 base for J; bases not matched to a gene: 5. CDR3 residues: CASSDRDRGSYEQYF. The CDR3 bases are TGTGCCAGCAGCGACCGGGACAGGGGATCCTACGAGCAGTACTTC.

The J gene is TRBJ2-3, the V gene TRBV11-3; 8 bases map to TRBD2. V gave up 3 bases and J gave up 3 bases; unmatched junction bases: 5. The CDR3 loop spans 15 amino acids. Germline lookup yields CDR1 SGHNT and CDR2 YENEEA. The CDR3 bases are TGTGCCAGCAGCTTGAGCGGGAGTCGAACAGATACGCAGTATTTT. Protein sequence: CASSLSGSRTDTQYF.

The chain recombines TRBV6-6 with TRBJ1-6; no definite D call. Germline V gives CDR1 MNHNY, CDR2 SVGAGI (reference sequence). V was pared by 5 bases and J by 6 bases, with 14 bases between. The CDR3 loop spans 15 amino acids. The CDR3: CASSPIGGLNSPLHF. The CDR3 DNA follows: TGTGCCAGCAGTCCCATCGGCGGACTTAATTCACCCCTCCACTTT.

The chain carries TRBV18 and TRBJ2-2; D is ambiguous. The CDR3 is 14 residues long. Germline CDR1 reads KGHSH; CDR2 reads LQKENI. The V end was cut by 2 bases, the J end by 6 bases, with 10 bases between. CDR3 nucleotide sequence: TGTGCCAGCTCACCAGAGCTAAACCCCGGGGAGCTGTTTTTT. Its protein product is CASSPELNPGELFF.

The CDR3 DNA reads as TGTGCCAGCAGGATCACTCAGGTCATGAACACTGAAGCTTTCTTT. This sequence encodes CASRITQVMNTEAFF. The chain joins TRBV2 to TRBJ1-1; D gene ambiguous. V was clipped by 6 bases and J by 0 bases, with 14 bases between them. Per the germline V gene, CDR1 is SNHLY and CDR2 is FYNNEI. This CDR3 spans 15 amino acids.

The chain has TRBV5-5 and TRBJ1-1; D ambiguous. The CDR3 is 12 amino acids. CDR1 is SGHKS, CDR2 YYEKEE, per germline (reference sequence). The V and J ends lost 4 bases and 5 bases respectively, with 9 bases between them. CDR3 amino acids: CASSAGGTEAFF. The CDR3 nucleotides are TGTGCCAGCAGCGCGGGAGGGACTGAAGCTTTCTTT.

The DNA of the CDR3 is TGTGCCAGCAGGACCGACAGGCTCTATGGCTACACCTTC. It specifies CASRTDRLYGYTF. This rearrangement joins TRBV6-1 to TRBJ1-2; D may be TRBD1 (6 bases). CDR3 length: 13 residues. Germline CDR1 is MNHNS and CDR2 is SASEGT. V lost 6 bases and J lost 4, with 12 bases in between.

The V gene is TRBV6-5, the J gene TRBJ2-3; 9 bases fit TRBD1. In germline, CDR1 is MNHEY, CDR2 SVGAGI. V lost 4 bases, J lost 3 bases, and 5 bases stayed unmatched. The CDR3 spans 15 residues. Here the CDR3 DNA reads TGTGCCAGCAGTTCCCCCGGGACAGGGACAGATACGCAGTATTTT. Its translation is CASSSPGTGTDTQYF.

The chain uses TRBV19 and TRBJ2-3; D tentatively reads TRBD1 or TRBD2 (5 bases each). V lost 1 base, J lost 4 bases, and 6 bases lay in between. There are 13 residues in the CDR3. CDR1 LNHDA and CDR2 SQIVND come from the germline V gene (reference sequence). The CDR3 DNA follows: TGTGCCAGTAGTATAGGGGGGTCAGATACGCAGTATTTT. Translated, it gives CASSIGGSDTQYF.

This chain links TRBV25-1 with TRBJ1-5; D is uncertain. The CDR3 has 13 residues. The germline V gene has CDR1 MGHDK and CDR2 SYGVNS. V lost 3 bases and J lost 0, with 3 bases in between. The CDR3 sequence is CASSDFSNQPQHF. The CDR3 DNA sequence: TGTGCCAGCAGTGATTTTAGCAATCAGCCCCAGCATTTT.

V gene TRBV5-8 combines with J gene TRBJ2-7; possible D gene TRBD2, 6 bases. Per germline, CDR1 SGHTS and CDR2 YDEGEE. CDR3 length equals 14 residues. V was shortened by 3 bases and J by 0 bases, with 10 bases between the two germline ends. Here the CDR3 reads CASSWGGLSYEQYF. The CDR3 nucleotides read TGTGCCAGCAGCTGGGGAGGCCTCTCCTACGAGCAGTACTTC. The full variable domain, in which reference TRBV5-8 and TRBJ2-7 provide the parts outside the CDR3, is EAGVTQSPTHLIKTRGQQATLRCSPISGHTSVYWYQQALGLGLQFLLWYDEGEERNRGNFPPRFSGRQFPNYSSELNVNALELEDSALYLCASSWGGLSYEQYFGPGTRLTVT.

The chain combines TRBV5-1 with TRBJ2-1, with D possibly being TRBD2 (7 bases). There are 15 residues in the CDR3. Germline V CDR1 and CDR2: SGHRS, YFSETQ. V dropped 0 bases and J dropped 8 bases, with 15 bases sitting between them. The CDR3 loop reads CASSLARGGIYEQFF. Here the CDR3 DNA reads TGCGCCAGCAGCTTGGCCAGGGGAGGGATCTATGAGCAGTTCTTC. The variable domain in full, completed from reference TRBV5-1 and TRBJ2-1, reads KAGVTQTPRYLIKTRGQQVTLSCSPISGHRSVSWYQQTPGQGLQFLFEYFSETQRNKGNFPGRFSGRQFSNSRSEMNVSTLELGDSALYLCASSLARGGIYEQFFGPGTRLTVL.